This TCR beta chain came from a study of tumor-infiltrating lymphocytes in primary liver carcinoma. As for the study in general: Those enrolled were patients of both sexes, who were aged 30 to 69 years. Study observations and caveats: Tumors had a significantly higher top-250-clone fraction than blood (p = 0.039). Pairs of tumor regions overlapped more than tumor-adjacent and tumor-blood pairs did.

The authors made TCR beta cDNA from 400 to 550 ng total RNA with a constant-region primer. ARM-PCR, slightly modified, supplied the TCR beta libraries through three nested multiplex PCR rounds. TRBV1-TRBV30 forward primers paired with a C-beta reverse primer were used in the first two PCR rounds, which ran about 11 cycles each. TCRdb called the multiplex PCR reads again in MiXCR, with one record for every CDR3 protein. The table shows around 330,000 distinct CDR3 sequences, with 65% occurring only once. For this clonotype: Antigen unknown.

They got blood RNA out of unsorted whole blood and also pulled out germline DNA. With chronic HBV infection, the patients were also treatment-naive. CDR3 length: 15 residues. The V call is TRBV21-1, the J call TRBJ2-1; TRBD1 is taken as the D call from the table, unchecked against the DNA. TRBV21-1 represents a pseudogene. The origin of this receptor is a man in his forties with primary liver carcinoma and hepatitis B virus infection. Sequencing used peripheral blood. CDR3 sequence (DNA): TGTGCCAGCAGCAACCGGGACCTATCTTACAATGAGCAGTTCTTC. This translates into CASSNRDLSYNEQFF.